This T cell receptor beta chain emerged from a study of blood T cells in healthy people across ages. Study observations and caveats: Calculation of diversity from one million T cells yielded estimates considered to be underestimates. Expanded clonotype changes were possibly confounded by unknown donor CMV status.

As regards this clonotype: Its antigen remains unknown. One junction end does not reproduce the germline sequence, and a read error may be involved.

PCR was performed a second time for roughly 7 to 11 cycles using a sample-barcoded 5' primer and a J-beta primer mix. Unique molecular identifiers of 12 random nucleotides labeled each cDNA. TCRdb re-called the 5' RACE reads with MiXCR, one entry per CDR3 protein. This table holds some 1.7 million distinct CDR3 sequences, approximately 30% found once. The CDR3 spans 12 residues. From germline, CDR1 is WNHNN and CDR2 SYGVQD (reference sequence). The TCR was taken from a woman aged 25 to 45 in good health. The specimen was blood. The J gene is TRBJ1-5, the V gene TRBV10-1; maybe TRBD1 (6 bases). The CDR3 DNA reads TGCGCCATAGGAGACGGGGGGCAGCCCCGGCATTTT. This sequence encodes CAIGDGGQPRHF.